This passage covers 30 T cell receptor beta chains from one sample sequenced in a study of blood T cell repertoires in COVID-19. Here immunoSEQ multiplex PCR was the method, and the copy in TCRdb shows in-frame clones only, minus some. The data show a few hundred thousand clones, 89% seen once. The sequencing sample was made of peripheral blood. The receptors come from a woman between 55 and 75 years old with acute or convalescent COVID-19.

The chain joins TRBV7-9 to TRBJ1-3; D remains ambiguous. V lost 3 bases, J lost 0 bases, and 21 bases lay in between. Per the germline V gene, CDR1 is SEHNR and CDR2 is FQNEAQ (reference sequence). The CDR3 has 19 amino acids. CDR3 sequence reads: CASSFVSFRGRRSGNTIYF. CDR3 sequence (DNA): TGTGCCAGCAGCTTTGTATCTTTCCGAGGGAGGCGCTCTGGAAACACCATATATTTT.

The chain joins TRBV7-9 to TRBJ1-1; 9 bases line up with TRBD1. The germline V gene encodes CDR1 SEHNR and CDR2 FQNEAQ (reference sequence). The trim removed 5 bases at V and 5 bases at J, leaving 6 bases unmatched. The CDR3 spans 14 residues. CDR3 amino acids: CASSAYRGRTEAFF. The CDR3 DNA reads as TGTGCCAGCAGCGCTTACAGGGGGCGGACTGAAGCTTTCTTT. Variable domain in full (rest from reference TRBV7-9 and TRBJ1-1): DTGVSQNPRHKITKRGQNVTFRCDPISEHNRLYWYRQTLGQGPEFLTYFQNEAQLEKSRLLSDRFSAERPKGSFSTLEIQRTEQGDSAMYLCASSAYRGRTEAFFGQGTRLTVV.

The chain joins TRBV29-1 to TRBJ2-2; 7 bases line up with TRBD2. The CDR3 extends over 15 amino acids. The germline gives CDR1 SQVTM, CDR2 ANQGSEA. V trimming: 4 bases; J trimming: 2 bases; junction bases outside the gene matches: 7. CDR3 in DNA: TGCAGCGTTGTGAAGTCTAGCGGTAACACCGGGGAGCTGTTTTTT. This encodes CSVVKSSGNTGELFF.

The V call is TRBV5-1, the J call TRBJ2-3; 7 nucleotides agree with TRBD2. This CDR3 is built from 16 residues. The V gene's germline CDR1 is SGHRS and CDR2 YFSETQ. J was trimmed by 1 base and V by 4 bases; bases with no gene match: 9. Here the CDR3 reads CASSPLAGERTDTQYF. The CDR3 DNA is TGCGCCAGCAGCCCCCTGGCGGGGGAACGCACAGATACGCAGTATTTT.

The V gene is TRBV5-1, the J gene TRBJ2-7; 7 positions agree with TRBD2. This CDR3 spans 14 amino acids. The V segment lost 4 bases and the J segment 4 bases; nucleotides outside the gene matches: 8. Germline V gene data show CDR1 as SGHRS and CDR2 as YFSETQ. CDR3 sequence reads: CASSPMGGSYEQYF. CDR3 DNA sequence: TGCGCCAGCAGCCCCATGGGGGGGTCTTACGAGCAGTACTTC.

The V gene is TRBV7-8, the J gene TRBJ2-1, with no clear D. Germline V gene lookup returns CDR1 SGHVS and CDR2 FQNEAQ. V lost 1 base, J lost 4 bases, and 23 bases lay in between. The CDR3 runs to 19 residues. The CDR3, as DNA: TGTGCCAGCAGCTTAGGAGTAGCCAGAAATAAAATGAGGTACAATGAGCAGTTCTTC. Encoded protein: CASSLGVARNKMRYNEQFF.

The genes are TRBV5-4 and TRBJ2-4; D possibly corresponds to TRBD1 (6 bases). Trimming stripped 3 bases from V and 0 bases from J, with 16 bases between. Germline V lookup: CDR1 SGHNT, CDR2 YYREEE (reference sequence). This CDR3 region has 17 residues. The DNA of the CDR3 is TGTGCCAGCAGCTCGGGACAAGCCAGCATAGCCAAAAACATTCAGTACTTC. It encodes CASSSGQASIAKNIQYF.

The V gene is TRBV29-1, the J gene TRBJ2-1; no clear D gene. V dropped 3 bases and J dropped 2 bases, with 8 bases sitting between them. The CDR3 spans 13 residues. Per the germline V gene, CDR1 is SQVTM and CDR2 is ANQGSEA. DNA of the CDR3: TGCAGCGTTGATGTCTCAGCCTACAATGAGCAGTTCTTC. Amino acids: CSVDVSAYNEQFF.

This sequence joins TRBV19 and TRBJ1-5; D uncertain. Trimming stripped 5 bases from V and 0 bases from J, with 11 bases between. CDR1 LNHDA and CDR2 SQIVND come from the germline V gene (reference sequence). This CDR3 contains 15 residues. CDR3 bases: TGTGCCAGTAGTGGCCCGGACTTTAGCAATCAGCCCCAGCATTTT. It translates to CASSGPDFSNQPQHF.

In its sample, this clone was seen once. The V call is TRBV7-9, the J call TRBJ2-1; TRBD1 aligns across 9 bases. Germline lookup yields CDR1 SEHNR and CDR2 FQNEAQ (reference sequence). J gave up 9 bases and V 5 bases, and 11 bases lay outside the gene matches. CDR3 length: 15 residues. In DNA form, the CDR3 reads TGTGCCAGCAGCCCAGACAGGGGGATTGAAGGTGAGCAGTTCTTC. It yields the protein CASSPDRGIEGEQFF.

The gene calls are TRBV18 and TRBJ1-5, with 7 bases identical to TRBD1. After removal of 6 bases from V and 2 bases from J, the junction contained 7 bases not matched to a gene. There are 15 residues in the CDR3. Germline values: CDR1 KGHSH, CDR2 LQKENI. Here the CDR3 reads CASSASQGGNQPQHF. The DNA of the CDR3 is TGTGCCAGCTCCGCAAGTCAGGGGGGCAATCAGCCCCAGCATTTT.

V and J are TRBV7-3 and TRBJ2-3; TRBD2 is a possible D gene (5 bases). The CDR3 consists of 15 residues. V lost 5 bases and J 3 bases, leaving 15 bases between the germline ends. Germline CDR1 and CDR2: SGHTA and FQGTGA. CDR3: CASSRSGRSTDTQYF. The CDR3 coding sequence is TGTGCCAGCAGCCGCAGCGGCAGGAGTACAGATACGCAGTATTTT.

CDR3 protein: CASSLGQGKGYTF. The CDR3 nucleotides read TGTGCCAGCAGCTTAGGACAGGGGAAAGGCTACACCTTC. The chain links TRBV13 to TRBJ1-2, with 7 bases matching TRBD1. The germline CDR1 and CDR2 sequences are PRHDT and FYEKMQ (reference sequence). CDR3 size: 13 residues. The V segment lost 0 bases and the J segment 8 bases; nucleotides outside the gene matches: 3.

This chain links TRBV6-5 with TRBJ1-2; 8 positions match TRBD1. Losses at the gene ends were 6 bases for V and 2 bases for J; bases not matched to a gene: 5. The CDR3 covers 14 residues. Germline V gives CDR1 MNHEY, CDR2 SVGAGI. The CDR3 sequence: CASSRDRINYGYTF. The CDR3, as DNA: TGTGCCAGCAGCAGGGACAGGATAAACTATGGCTACACCTTC.

The chain employs TRBV7-2 and TRBJ1-6; a possible D gene is TRBD1 (5 bases). Deletions cut 1 base from V and 10 bases from J, with 11 bases between. CDR1 and CDR2 from the germline V gene are SGHTA and FQGNSA. This CDR3 has 14 amino acids. The CDR3: CASSLVGEESPLHF. In nucleotides, the CDR3 is TGTGCCAGCAGCTTAGTAGGGGAGGAATCACCCCTCCACTTT.

V usage is TRBV2 and J usage is TRBJ1-2, with TRBD1 matching over 9 bases. Germline CDR1 reads SNHLY; CDR2 reads FYNNEI. J gave up 7 bases and V 6 bases, and 6 bases lay outside the gene matches. CDR3 length: 13 amino acids. CDR3 sequence (DNA): TGTGCCAGCAGCCCGGGACAGGGAAGTGGCTACACCTTC. This sequence encodes CASSPGQGSGYTF.

The chain combines TRBV5-8 with TRBJ2-1; 10 bases agree with TRBD2. Trimming at V came to 1 base and at J to 8 bases, leaving 9 bases not matched to a gene. The CDR3 spans 16 residues. Germline V gene data show CDR1 as SGHTS and CDR2 as YDEGEE. The CDR3 nucleotides read TGTGCCAGCAGCTTGCGAAGCGCTAGCGGGAGATATGAGCAGTTCTTC. Translating gives CASSLRSASGRYEQFF.

The V and J genes are TRBV3-1 (or the pseudogene TRBV3-2) and TRBJ2-1, with 12 bases that match TRBD2. After removal of 2 bases from V and 5 bases from J, the junction contained 7 bases not matched to a gene. Germline V gene lookup returns CDR1 LGHDT and CDR2 YNNKEL (reference sequence). This CDR3 spans 17 amino acids. The CDR3 nucleotides are TGTGCCAGCAGCCAACCTCTACTAGCGGGGGGCAACAATGAGCAGTTCTTC. Protein product: CASSQPLLAGGNNEQFF.

The chain recombines TRBV29-1 with TRBJ2-7; weak D call: TRBD2 (7 bases). The length of the CDR3 is 13 residues. Trimming left V 6 bases short and J 4 bases short, with 16 bases between. Looked up from germline, CDR1 is SQVTM and CDR2 is ANQGSEA. CDR3 residues: CSVPGEGVYEQYF. As DNA, the CDR3 is TGCAGCGTCCCAGGGGAGGGAGTATACGAGCAGTACTTC.

The V call is TRBV9, the J call TRBJ1-1; D unresolved. This CDR3 has 14 amino acids. V lost 4 bases to trimming and J lost 5 bases, with 15 bases between them. The germline V gene encodes CDR1 SGDLS and CDR2 YYNGEE. This CDR3 is CASSIDMFKTEAFF. The CDR3 nucleotides are TGTGCCAGCAGCATCGACATGTTCAAGACTGAAGCTTTCTTT. The whole variable domain, remainder taken from reference TRBV9 and TRBJ1-1, is DSGVTQTPKHLITATGQRVTLRCSPRSGDLSVYWYQQSLDQGLQFLIQYYNGEERAKGNILERFSAQQFPDLHSELNLSSLELGDSALYFCASSIDMFKTEAFFGQGTRLTVV.

This chain uses TRBV18 with TRBJ1-1; the D is unclear. Trimming took off 3 bases at V and 4 bases at J, with 18 bases between the two ends. From germline, CDR1 is KGHSH and CDR2 LQKENI. This CDR3 contains 16 residues. CDR3 DNA: TGTGCCAGCTCACCCGTTAATGTGGAATCGGGCACTGAAGCTTTCTTT. Protein product: CASSPVNVESGTEAFF.

This clone appeared a single time. The chain employs TRBV5-5 and TRBJ1-1, with no clear D. Trimming took off 0 bases at V and 4 bases at J, with 10 bases between the two ends. Per the germline V gene, CDR1 is SGHKS and CDR2 is YYEKEE (reference sequence). This CDR3 comprises 14 residues. CDR3 in DNA: TGTGCCAGCAGCTTGGCGGAGCAATTCACTGAAGCTTTCTTT. Encoded protein: CASSLAEQFTEAFF. The full variable domain, its missing parts supplied by reference TRBV5-5 and TRBJ1-1, is DAGVTQSPTHLIKTRGQQVTLRCSPISGHKSVSWYQQVLGQGPQFIFQYYEKEERGRGNFPDRFSARQFPNYSSELNVNALLLGDSALYLCASSLAEQFTEAFFGQGTRLTVV.

Worth noting for this clone: Other DNA sequences within the sample encode an identical CDR3. The rearrangement joins TRBV7-3 to TRBJ2-3; TRBD2 aligns across 9 bases. Germline lookup yields CDR1 SGHTA and CDR2 FQGTGA. The CDR3 runs 15 residues. Germline trimming cut 5 bases from V and 0 bases from J; bases unmatched to any gene: 3. The CDR3 DNA is TGTGCCAGCAGCAGAGCGGGAGGAAGCACAGATACGCAGTATTTT. Residues: CASSRAGGSTDTQYF. The full variable domain, in which reference TRBV7-3 and TRBJ2-3 provide the parts outside the CDR3, is GAGVSQTPSNKVTEKGKYVELRCDPISGHTALYWYRQSLGQGPEFLIYFQGTGAADDSGLPNDRFFAVRPEGSVSTLKIQRTERGDSAVYLCASSRAGGSTDTQYFGPGTRLTVL.

The rearrangement joins TRBV12-3 or TRBV12-4 to TRBJ1-1; D may be TRBD1 (6 bases). The CDR3 is 10 residues long. V lost 8 bases to trimming and J lost 8 bases, with 9 bases between them. This chain's CDR3 is CASGGGEAFF. The CDR3 DNA reads TGTGCCAGCGGGGGCGGGGAAGCTTTCTTT.

The chain combines TRBV27 with TRBJ2-3; 11 bases line up with TRBD2. The germline V gene encodes CDR1 MNHEY and CDR2 SMNVEV (reference sequence). V shed 1 base, J shed 2 bases, and the junction held 5 bases outside the gene matches. The CDR3 totals 17 residues. The CDR3 region is CASSLLASGGLTDTQYF. The CDR3 DNA reads TGTGCCAGCAGTTTATTAGCTAGCGGGGGGCTCACAGATACGCAGTATTTT.

The J gene is TRBJ1-5, the V gene TRBV10-2, with 7 bases that match TRBD1. The germline gives CDR1 WSHSY, CDR2 SAAADI. The CDR3 sequence is 15 residues long. Trimming cost V 6 bases and J 1 base; bases outside gene matches: 6. Written as DNA, the CDR3 is TGCGCCAGCAGCATGGGACAGCTAAGCAATCAGCCCCAGCATTTT. It specifies CASSMGQLSNQPQHF.

Only one count was recorded for this clone. The rearrangement joins TRBV5-5 to TRBJ1-5; perhaps TRBD1 as D (6 bases). V was clipped by 0 bases and J by 10 bases, with 14 bases between them. Germline CDR1 SGHKS, CDR2 YYEKEE (reference sequence). The CDR3 length is 14 residues. The CDR3 spells CASSLDRVWGPQHF. The CDR3 region has the DNA TGTGCCAGCAGCTTGGACAGGGTGTGGGGACCCCAGCATTTT. Based on the CDR3 plus reference TRBV5-5 and TRBJ1-5, the full variable domain is DAGVTQSPTHLIKTRGQQVTLRCSPISGHKSVSWYQQVLGQGPQFIFQYYEKEERGRGNFPDRFSARQFPNYSSELNVNALLLGDSALYLCASSLDRVWGPQHFGDGTRLSIL.

This chain joins TRBV6-4 and TRBJ2-7; 10 positions match TRBD1. This CDR3 is 13 amino acids long. J was trimmed by 5 bases and V by 8 bases; bases with no gene match: 6. Germline-derived CDR1 and CDR2 are MRHNA and SNTAGT. The CDR3 protein is CASRDRGEDEQYF. For the CDR3, the DNA is TGTGCCAGCCGGGACAGGGGAGAAGACGAGCAGTACTTC.

The chain has TRBV15 and TRBJ1-2, with a tentative D call TRBD1 (5 bases). Trimming removed 8 bases at V and 4 bases at J, with 14 bases between. Germline V lookup: CDR1 LNHNV, CDR2 YYDKDF (reference sequence). CDR3 size: 13 residues. The CDR3 region is CATYGGGIYGYTF. For the CDR3, the DNA is TGTGCCACCTATGGCGGGGGAATCTATGGCTACACCTTC.

The chain links TRBV28 to TRBJ2-7, with a possible D match to TRBD1 (5 bases). CDR3 length equals 14 residues. V was cut by 1 base and J by 9 bases, with 16 bases left in between. CDR1 MDHEN and CDR2 SYDVKM come from the germline V gene. The CDR3 region is CASSLLGPASRQYF. The CDR3 DNA sequence: TGTGCCAGCAGTTTATTGGGGCCGGCCTCCCGGCAGTACTTC. The full variable domain, in which reference TRBV28 and TRBJ2-7 provide the parts outside the CDR3, is DVKVTQSSRYLVKRTGEKVFLECVQDMDHENMFWYRQDPGLGLRLIYFSYDVKMKEKGDIPEGYSVSREKKERFSLILESASTNQTSMYLCASSLLGPASRQYFGPGTRLTVT.